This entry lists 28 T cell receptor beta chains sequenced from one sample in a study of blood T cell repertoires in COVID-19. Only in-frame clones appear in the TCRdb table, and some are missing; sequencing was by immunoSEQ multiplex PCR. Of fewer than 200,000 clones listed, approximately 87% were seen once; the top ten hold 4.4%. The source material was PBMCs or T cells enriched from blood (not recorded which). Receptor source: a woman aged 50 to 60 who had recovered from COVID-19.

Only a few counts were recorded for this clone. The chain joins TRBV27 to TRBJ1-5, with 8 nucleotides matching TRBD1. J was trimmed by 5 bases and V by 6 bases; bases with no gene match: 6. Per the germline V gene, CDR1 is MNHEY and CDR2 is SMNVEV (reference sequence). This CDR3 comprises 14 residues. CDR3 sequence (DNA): TGTGCCAGCAGAACCAGGGGGCCCGATCAGCCCCAGCATTTT. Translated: CASRTRGPDQPQHF.

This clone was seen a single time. CDR3 residues: CASSLGGADGNTIYF. The CDR3 nucleotides read TGCGCCAGCAGCTTGGGGGGCGCGGATGGAAACACCATATATTTT. The chain employs TRBV5-1 and TRBJ1-3, with D maybe TRBD1 (5 bases). V lost 0 bases and J 3 bases, leaving 10 bases between the germline ends. There are 15 residues in the CDR3. The V gene's germline CDR1 is SGHRS and CDR2 YFSETQ.

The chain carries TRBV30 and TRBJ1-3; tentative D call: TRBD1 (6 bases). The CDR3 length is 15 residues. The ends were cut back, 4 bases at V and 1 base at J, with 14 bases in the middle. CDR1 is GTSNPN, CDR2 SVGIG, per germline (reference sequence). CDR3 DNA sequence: TGTGCCTGGACTGAGGGGGGGTTGTCTGGAAACACCATATATTTT. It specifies CAWTEGGLSGNTIYF.

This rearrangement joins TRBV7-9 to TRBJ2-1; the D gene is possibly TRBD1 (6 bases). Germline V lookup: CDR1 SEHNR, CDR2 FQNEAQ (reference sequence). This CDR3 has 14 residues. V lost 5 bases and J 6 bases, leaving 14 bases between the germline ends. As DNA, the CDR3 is TGTGCCAGCAGCCCTCAGGGGAGCGCCAATGAGCAGTTCTTC. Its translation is CASSPQGSANEQFF. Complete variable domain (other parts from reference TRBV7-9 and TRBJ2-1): DTGVSQNPRHKITKRGQNVTFRCDPISEHNRLYWYRQTLGQGPEFLTYFQNEAQLEKSRLLSDRFSAERPKGSFSTLEIQRTEQGDSAMYLCASSPQGSANEQFFGPGTRLTVL.

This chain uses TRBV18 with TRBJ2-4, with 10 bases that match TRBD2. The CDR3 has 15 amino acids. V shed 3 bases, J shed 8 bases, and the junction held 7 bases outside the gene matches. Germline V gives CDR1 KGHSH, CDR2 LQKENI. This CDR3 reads CASSPPSGSRDIQYF. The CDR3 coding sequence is TGTGCCAGCTCACCGCCTAGCGGGAGTCGGGACATTCAGTACTTC.

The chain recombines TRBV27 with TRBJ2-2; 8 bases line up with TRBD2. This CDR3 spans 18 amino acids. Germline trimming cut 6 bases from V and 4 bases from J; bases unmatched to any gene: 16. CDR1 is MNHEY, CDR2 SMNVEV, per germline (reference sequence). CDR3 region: CASSPVFRGGYLTGELFF. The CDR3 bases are TGTGCCAGCAGCCCCGTTTTTCGGGGGGGCTATCTCACCGGGGAGCTGTTTTTT.

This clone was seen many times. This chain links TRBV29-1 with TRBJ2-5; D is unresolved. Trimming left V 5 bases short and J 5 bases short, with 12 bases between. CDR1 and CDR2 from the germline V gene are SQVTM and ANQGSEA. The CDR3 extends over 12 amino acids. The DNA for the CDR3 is TGCAGCGTTTCCGAGTCCACGGAGACCCAGTACTTC. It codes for CSVSESTETQYF. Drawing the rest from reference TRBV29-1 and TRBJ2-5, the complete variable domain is SAVISQKPSRDICQRGTSLTIQCQVDSQVTMMFWYRQQPGQSLTLIATANQGSEATYESGFVIDKFPISRPNLTFSTLTVSNMSPEDSSIYLCSVSESTETQYFGPGTRLLVL.

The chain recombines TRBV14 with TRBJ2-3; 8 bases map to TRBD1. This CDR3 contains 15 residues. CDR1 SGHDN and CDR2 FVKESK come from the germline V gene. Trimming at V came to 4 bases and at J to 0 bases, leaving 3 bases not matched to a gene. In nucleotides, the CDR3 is TGTGCCAGCAGCCTTTACAGGGGGAGCACAGATACGCAGTATTTT. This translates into CASSLYRGSTDTQYF.

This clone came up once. The CDR3, as DNA: TGCGCCAGCAGTGCGGGGACTGAAGCTTTCTTT. Translation: CASSAGTEAFF. This chain uses TRBV10-2 with TRBJ1-1; D is unclear. V dropped 4 bases and J dropped 5 bases, with 5 bases sitting between them. This CDR3 is 11 amino acids long. Per the germline V gene, CDR1 is WSHSY and CDR2 is SAAADI.

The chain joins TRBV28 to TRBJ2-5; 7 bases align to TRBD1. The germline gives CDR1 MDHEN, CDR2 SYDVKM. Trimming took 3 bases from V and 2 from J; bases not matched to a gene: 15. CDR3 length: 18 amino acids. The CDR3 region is CASSFFPSSQGYQETQYF. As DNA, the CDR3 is TGTGCCAGCAGTTTCTTCCCCTCTTCACAGGGGTATCAAGAGACCCAGTACTTC.

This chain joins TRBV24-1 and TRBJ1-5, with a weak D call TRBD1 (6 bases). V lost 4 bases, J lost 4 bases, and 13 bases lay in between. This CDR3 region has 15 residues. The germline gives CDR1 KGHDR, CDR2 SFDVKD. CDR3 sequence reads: CATSEVRGANQPQHF. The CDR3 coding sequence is TGTGCCACCAGTGAGGTCAGGGGAGCAAATCAGCCCCAGCATTTT.

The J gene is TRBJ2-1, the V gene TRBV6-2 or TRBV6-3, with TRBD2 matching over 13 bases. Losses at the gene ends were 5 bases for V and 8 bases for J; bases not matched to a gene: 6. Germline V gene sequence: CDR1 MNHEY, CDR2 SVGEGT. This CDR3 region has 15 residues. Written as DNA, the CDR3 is TGTGCCAGCAGTCGGACTAGCGGGAGTTCCTATGAGCAGTTCTTC. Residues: CASSRTSGSSYEQFF.

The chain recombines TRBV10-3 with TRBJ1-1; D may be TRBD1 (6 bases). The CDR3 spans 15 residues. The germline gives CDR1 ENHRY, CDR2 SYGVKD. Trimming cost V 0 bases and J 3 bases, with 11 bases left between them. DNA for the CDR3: TGTGCCATCAGTGAGTCGGGGGCAGGGGACACTGAAGCTTTCTTT. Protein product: CAISESGAGDTEAFF.

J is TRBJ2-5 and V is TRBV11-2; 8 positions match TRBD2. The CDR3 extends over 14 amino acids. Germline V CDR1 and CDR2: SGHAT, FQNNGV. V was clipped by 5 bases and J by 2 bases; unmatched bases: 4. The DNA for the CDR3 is TGTGCCAGCAGCCGCCGGGGGGGGCAAGAGACCCAGTACTTC. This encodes CASSRRGGQETQYF.

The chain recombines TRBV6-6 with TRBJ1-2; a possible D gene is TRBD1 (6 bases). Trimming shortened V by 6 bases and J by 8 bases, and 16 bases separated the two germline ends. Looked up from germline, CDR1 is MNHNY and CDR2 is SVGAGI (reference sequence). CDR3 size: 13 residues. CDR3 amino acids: CASRQQGQGGYTF. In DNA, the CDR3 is TGTGCCAGCAGGCAACAGGGACAAGGGGGCTACACCTTC.

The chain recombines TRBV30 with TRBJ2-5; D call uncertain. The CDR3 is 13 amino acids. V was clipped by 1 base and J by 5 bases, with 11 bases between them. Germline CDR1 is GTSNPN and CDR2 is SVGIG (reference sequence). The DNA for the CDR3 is TGTGCCTGGAGTGGTTTTGGCTCGGAGACCCAGTACTTC. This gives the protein CAWSGFGSETQYF.

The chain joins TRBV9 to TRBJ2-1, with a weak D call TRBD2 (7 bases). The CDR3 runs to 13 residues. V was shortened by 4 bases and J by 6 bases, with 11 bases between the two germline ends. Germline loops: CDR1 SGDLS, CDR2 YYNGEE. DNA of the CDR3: TGTGCCAGCAGCAGGGGGGGCGTCAATGAGCAGTTCTTC. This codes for CASSRGGVNEQFF. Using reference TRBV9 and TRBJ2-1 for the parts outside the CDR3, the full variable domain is DSGVTQTPKHLITATGQRVTLRCSPRSGDLSVYWYQQSLDQGLQFLIQYYNGEERAKGNILERFSAQQFPDLHSELNLSSLELGDSALYFCASSRGGVNEQFFGPGTRLTVL.

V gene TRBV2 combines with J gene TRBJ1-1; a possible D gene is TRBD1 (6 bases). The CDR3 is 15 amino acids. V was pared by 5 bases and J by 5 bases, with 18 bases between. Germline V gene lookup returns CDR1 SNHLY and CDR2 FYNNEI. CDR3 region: CASSPFGTTSTEAFF. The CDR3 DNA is TGTGCCAGCAGTCCTTTCGGGACAACCTCGACTGAAGCTTTCTTT.

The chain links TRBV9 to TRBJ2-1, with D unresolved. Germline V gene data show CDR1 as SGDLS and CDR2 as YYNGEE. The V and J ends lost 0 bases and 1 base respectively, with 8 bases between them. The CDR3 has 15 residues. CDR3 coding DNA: TGTGCCAGCAGCGTAGACCTTAGTTCCTACAATGAGCAGTTCTTC. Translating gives CASSVDLSSYNEQFF.

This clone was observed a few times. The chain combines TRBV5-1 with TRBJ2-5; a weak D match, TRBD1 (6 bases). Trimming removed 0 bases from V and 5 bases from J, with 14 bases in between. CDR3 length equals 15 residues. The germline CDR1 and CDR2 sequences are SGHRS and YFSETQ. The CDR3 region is CASSLDVGAAETQYF. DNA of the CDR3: TGCGCCAGCAGCTTGGACGTGGGGGCGGCGGAGACCCAGTACTTC.

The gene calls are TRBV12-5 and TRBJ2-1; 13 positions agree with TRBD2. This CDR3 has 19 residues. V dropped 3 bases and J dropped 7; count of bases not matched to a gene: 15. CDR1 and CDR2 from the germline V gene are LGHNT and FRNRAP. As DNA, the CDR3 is TGTGCTAGTGGTTTCCACGGCCGGACTAGCGGGAGTTTAAAAAATGAGCAGTTCTTC. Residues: CASGFHGRTSGSLKNEQFF.

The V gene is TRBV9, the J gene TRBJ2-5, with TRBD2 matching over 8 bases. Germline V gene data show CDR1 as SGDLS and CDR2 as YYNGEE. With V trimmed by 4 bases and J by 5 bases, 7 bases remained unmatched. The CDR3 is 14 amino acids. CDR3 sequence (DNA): TGTGCCAGCAGCACGAGCGGGAGTTGGGAGACCCAGTACTTC. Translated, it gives CASSTSGSWETQYF.

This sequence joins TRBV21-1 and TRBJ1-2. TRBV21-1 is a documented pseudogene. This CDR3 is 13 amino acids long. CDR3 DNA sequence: TGTGCCAGCTCTGCTAGGCCCCGCGGAGGCTACACCTTC. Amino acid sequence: CASSARPRGGYTF.

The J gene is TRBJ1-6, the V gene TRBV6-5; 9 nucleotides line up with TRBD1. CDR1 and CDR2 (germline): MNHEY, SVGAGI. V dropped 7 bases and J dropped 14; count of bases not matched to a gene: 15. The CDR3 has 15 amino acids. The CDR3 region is CASTQGGQGGWALHF. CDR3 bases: TGTGCCAGCACCCAGGGGGGACAGGGTGGTTGGGCCCTCCACTTT.

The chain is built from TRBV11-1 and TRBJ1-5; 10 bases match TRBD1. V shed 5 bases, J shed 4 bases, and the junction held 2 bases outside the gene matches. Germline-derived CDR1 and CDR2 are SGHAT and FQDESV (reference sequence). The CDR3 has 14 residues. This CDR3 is CASSGTGENQPQHF. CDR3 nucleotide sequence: TGTGCCAGCAGCGGGACAGGGGAGAATCAGCCCCAGCATTTT.

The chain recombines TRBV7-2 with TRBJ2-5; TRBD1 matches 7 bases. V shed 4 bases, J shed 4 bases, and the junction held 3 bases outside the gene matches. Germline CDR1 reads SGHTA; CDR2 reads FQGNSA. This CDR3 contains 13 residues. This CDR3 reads CASSSGTAETQYF. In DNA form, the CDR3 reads TGTGCCAGCAGCTCGGGGACAGCAGAGACCCAGTACTTC. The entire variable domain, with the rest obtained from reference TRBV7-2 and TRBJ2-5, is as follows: GAGVSQSPSNKVTEKGKDVELRCDPISGHTALYWYRQSLGQGLEFLIYFQGNSAPDKSGLPSDRFSAERTGGSVSTLTIQRTQQEDSAVYLCASSSGTAETQYFGPGTRLLVL.

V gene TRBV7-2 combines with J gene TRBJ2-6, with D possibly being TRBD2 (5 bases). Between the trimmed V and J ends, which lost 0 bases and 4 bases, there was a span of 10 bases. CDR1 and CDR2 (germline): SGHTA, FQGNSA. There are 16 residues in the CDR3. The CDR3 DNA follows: TGTGCCAGCAGCTTAGCTTCGGACTCCGGGGCCAACGTCCTGACTTTC. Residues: CASSLASDSGANVLTF.

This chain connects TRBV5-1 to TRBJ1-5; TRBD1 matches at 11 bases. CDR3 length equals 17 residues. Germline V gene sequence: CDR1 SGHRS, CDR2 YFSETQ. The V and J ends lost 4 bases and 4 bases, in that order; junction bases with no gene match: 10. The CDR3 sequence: CASSPAPGQGGNQPQHF. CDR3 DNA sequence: TGCGCCAGCAGCCCCGCCCCGGGACAGGGGGGAAATCAGCCCCAGCATTTT.